This T cell receptor (beta chain) is drawn from a study of T cell responses to AZD1222 COVID-19 vaccine. The germline gives CDR1 SQVTM, CDR2 ANQGSEA. The CDR3 is 15 residues long. V was clipped by 6 bases and J by 4 bases; unmatched bases: 11. Study results and limitations: The study sampled repertoires only after the peak T cell response. Most donors were white British and more were female, and clonal diversity was possibly underestimated. Researchers report vaccine-associated CD4 TCRs spanning spike, with dominance at 160-218 and 743-854.

Second doses at about 4 or about 12 weeks were pooled. Comments on this clone: The antigen remains unidentified.

The table came from immunoSEQ multiplex PCR; TCRdb's copy has only in-frame clones and leaves some out. This sample carries about 180,000 clones, approximately 91% of them seen once, and the ten largest clones take 1.5% to 2.5%. The clonotype was recovered from an adult who received the AZD1222 COVID-19 vaccine. This sample comprised peripheral blood, obtained 28 days after the second AZD1222 dose. This sequence joins TRBV29-1 and TRBJ2-3; TRBD2 matches 9 bases. The CDR3 sequence: CSVDGTSQAADTQYF. As DNA, the CDR3 is TGCAGCGTAGACGGGACTAGCCAAGCAGCAGATACGCAGTATTTT.